Below, 30 T cell receptor beta chains from the same sample are listed, as sequenced in a study of PD-1 blockade in classical Hodgkin lymphoma. As for time point: cycle 4 day 1 (C4D1), after five to seven weeks of nivolumab. Following autologous stem cell transplantation, relapse occurred in every patient, and exposure to brentuximab vedotin varied. Only in-frame clones appear in the TCRdb table, and some are missing; sequencing was by immunoSEQ multiplex PCR. The sample contains over 80,000 clones, 78% of which appear only once. The material sequenced was peripheral blood mononuclear cells (PBMCs), taken before the fourth cycle of nivolumab. Source of these receptors: a human donor with classical Hodgkin lymphoma.

This rearrangement joins TRBV20-1 to TRBJ1-2; possibly TRBD1 for D (6 bases). The V end was cut by 5 bases, the J end by 6 bases, with 10 bases between. The germline gives CDR1 DFQATT, CDR2 SNEGSKA (reference sequence). The CDR3 loop spans 11 amino acids. CDR3 nucleotides: TGCAGTGCTTCTACAGGGCATGGCTACACCTTC. Its protein is CSASTGHGYTF.

The rearrangement uses TRBV6-5 and TRBJ2-7; D gene ambiguous. Germline V gene data show CDR1 as MNHEY and CDR2 as SVGAGI. CDR3 size: 13 residues. The ends were cut back, 2 bases at V and 2 bases at J, with 7 bases in the middle. The CDR3 DNA reads TGTGCCAGCAGTTACGCCTGGACCTACGAGCAGTACTTC. The encoded protein is CASSYAWTYEQYF.

This chain uses TRBV7-2 with TRBJ1-1; perhaps TRBD1 as D (6 bases). The germline V gene encodes CDR1 SGHTA and CDR2 FQGNSA. V lost 2 bases to trimming and J lost 7 bases, with 20 bases between them. The CDR3 spans 16 residues. CDR3 sequence: CASSLRLTGWGGEAFF. In DNA form, the CDR3 reads TGTGCCAGCAGCTTAAGGCTTACAGGGTGGGGTGGTGAAGCTTTCTTT.

The chain recombines TRBV4-1 with TRBJ2-1; the match to TRBD2 covers 11 bases. Germline CDR1 reads MGHRA; CDR2 reads YSYEKL. After removal of 0 bases from V and 3 bases from J, the junction contained 13 bases not matched to a gene. This CDR3 spans 20 amino acids. CDR3 nucleotide sequence: TGCGCCAGCAGCCAAGATGGGACTAGCGGAGCGGGGTTGGTCTACAATGAGCAGTTCTTC. Translating it yields CASSQDGTSGAGLVYNEQFF.

This clone was seen more than once but under ten times. The gene calls are TRBV2 and TRBJ2-2; no clear D. The CDR3 totals 12 residues. CDR1 SNHLY and CDR2 FYNNEI come from the germline V gene. Trimming cost V 4 bases and J 7 bases, with 7 bases left between them. DNA for the CDR3: TGTGCCAGCAGTGCAACAGTCGGGGAGCTGTTTTTT. Amino acids: CASSATVGELFF.

The V call is TRBV10-3, the J call TRBJ2-7, with TRBD2 identical over 7 bases. CDR3 length equals 12 residues. Germline-derived CDR1 and CDR2 are ENHRY and SYGVKD. Here the CDR3 reads CAGSGNRYEQYF. The CDR3 nucleotides read TGTGCTGGAAGCGGGAATAGGTACGAGCAGTACTTC.

The chain joins TRBV9 to TRBJ1-4; perhaps TRBD1 as D (5 bases). This CDR3 comprises 16 residues. V was shortened by 0 bases and J by 4 bases, with 13 bases between the two germline ends. CDR1 and CDR2 (germline): SGDLS, YYNGEE. The CDR3 DNA sequence: TGTGCCAGCAGCGTAGGGGCAGGGAACTATAATGAAAAACTGTTTTTT. Its translation is CASSVGAGNYNEKLFF.

The chain is built from TRBV9 and TRBJ2-3; 8 nucleotides match TRBD2. Trimming at V came to 0 bases and at J to 3 bases, leaving 6 bases not matched to a gene. CDR3 size: 16 residues. From germline, CDR1 is SGDLS and CDR2 YYNGEE. The CDR3 reads CASSVVAGGRTDTQYF. For the CDR3, the DNA is TGTGCCAGCAGCGTAGTTGCGGGAGGAAGGACAGATACGCAGTATTTT.

V and J are TRBV5-1 and TRBJ2-1; maybe TRBD2 (6 bases). The length of the CDR3 is 15 residues. The ends were cut back, 4 bases at V and 2 bases at J, with 13 bases in the middle. Germline V gene data show CDR1 as SGHRS and CDR2 as YFSETQ. The CDR3 spells CASSPGTGAYNEQFF. The CDR3 bases are TGCGCCAGCAGCCCCGGGACTGGGGCCTACAATGAGCAGTTCTTC.

This chain uses TRBV6-5 with TRBJ1-1, with D unresolved. CDR1 MNHEY and CDR2 SVGAGI come from the germline V gene. Trimming took off 2 bases at V and 4 bases at J, with 8 bases between the two ends. CDR3 length: 13 amino acids. This CDR3 reads CASSYGWTTEAFF. Written as DNA, the CDR3 is TGTGCCAGCAGTTACGGTTGGACCACTGAAGCTTTCTTT.

V usage is TRBV7-9 and J usage is TRBJ2-1; D may be TRBD2 (5 bases). The CDR3 totals 15 residues. Per germline, CDR1 SEHNR and CDR2 FQNEAQ (reference sequence). V was pared by 0 bases and J by 0 bases, with 6 bases between. Here the CDR3 reads CASSLAGSSYNEQFF. CDR3 nucleotide sequence: TGTGCCAGCAGCTTAGCAGGGAGCTCCTACAATGAGCAGTTCTTC. Full variable domain (outside the CDR3, taken from reference TRBV7-9 and TRBJ2-1): DTGVSQNPRHKITKRGQNVTFRCDPISEHNRLYWYRQTLGQGPEFLTYFQNEAQLEKSRLLSDRFSAERPKGSFSTLEIQRTEQGDSAMYLCASSLAGSSYNEQFFGPGTRLTVL.

This chain connects TRBV7-2 to TRBJ1-1, with 7 positions matching TRBD1. In germline, CDR1 is SGHTA, CDR2 FQGNSA. This CDR3 has 13 amino acids. V lost 5 bases to trimming and J lost 6 bases; unmatched junction nucleotides: 6. The CDR3 region is CASSLRQGAEAFF. CDR3 DNA sequence: TGTGCCAGCAGCCTTCGACAGGGCGCTGAAGCTTTCTTT.

This chain links TRBV5-1 with TRBJ2-4; TRBD2 might be the D (6 bases). V was clipped by 4 bases and J by 0 bases, with 17 bases between them. Germline-derived CDR1 and CDR2 are SGHRS and YFSETQ. The CDR3 sequence is 17 residues long. For the CDR3, the DNA is TGCGCCAGCAGCCCCCTTGAGGAGGGACTAGCCAAAAACATTCAGTACTTC. Translated: CASSPLEEGLAKNIQYF.

The chain has TRBV7-2 and TRBJ1-5, with D possibly TRBD1 on 5 matching bases. Germline assignment: CDR1 SGHTA and CDR2 FQGNSA. CDR3 length: 14 residues. The germline V and J ends were trimmed by 2 bases and 2 bases, with 7 bases remaining between them. The CDR3 here is CASSLQGGNQPQHF. The CDR3 nucleotides read TGTGCCAGCAGCTTACAGGGAGGCAATCAGCCCCAGCATTTT.

The CDR3 DNA is TGTGCCAGCAGCTTTTCAGCGACGGGGGGGAATCAGCCCCAGCATTTT. Its protein product is CASSFSATGGNQPQHF. The chain has TRBV7-8 and TRBJ1-5; D might be TRBD1 (5 bases). CDR3 length equals 16 residues. V was clipped by 3 bases and J by 4 bases, with 16 bases between them. Germline assignment: CDR1 SGHVS and CDR2 FQNEAQ. The full variable domain, in which reference TRBV7-8 and TRBJ1-5 provide the parts outside the CDR3, is GAGVSQSPRYKVAKRGQDVALRCDPISGHVSLFWYQQALGQGPEFLTYFQNEAQLDKSGLPSDRFFAERPEGSVSTLKIQRTQQEDSAVYLCASSFSATGGNQPQHFGDGTRLSIL.

The chain couples TRBV21-1 to TRBJ1-4; TRBD1, as called in the table, went unchecked against the DNA. TRBV21-1 counts as a pseudogene. This CDR3 is 16 amino acids long. CDR3 in DNA: TGTGCCAGCAGCAGCCGCCGGGACAGAGCTAATGAAAAACTGTTTTTT. This encodes CASSSRRDRANEKLFF.

Only a few counts were recorded for this clone. The genes are TRBV25-1 and TRBJ2-1; no firm D call. This CDR3 is built from 10 residues. CDR1 and CDR2 (germline): MGHDK, SYGVNS. V lost 8 bases to trimming and J lost 7 bases, with 6 bases between them. The CDR3 region has the DNA TGTGCCAGCGAGTATAATGAGCAGTTCTTC. Translation: CASEYNEQFF.

The rearrangement uses TRBV5-1 and TRBJ1-3, with a tentative D call TRBD1 (5 bases). V dropped 0 bases and J dropped 2 bases, with 12 bases sitting between them. The CDR3 extends over 16 amino acids. Germline CDR1 SGHRS, CDR2 YFSETQ. CDR3 nucleotides: TGCGCCAGCAGCTTGGTAGCCCTGGGGCCTGGAAACACCATATATTTT. Its translation is CASSLVALGPGNTIYF.

This chain connects TRBV6-1 to TRBJ1-5, with a possible D match to TRBD1 (5 bases). Germline loops: CDR1 MNHNS, CDR2 SASEGT. CDR3 size: 15 residues. Deletions cut 7 bases from V and 5 bases from J, with 18 bases between. CDR3 nucleotides: TGTGCCAGCACCCGGGGCGTGGCGGATTATCAGCCCCAGCATTTT. Residues: CASTRGVADYQPQHF.

The chain employs TRBV7-3 and TRBJ2-3; D not resolved. Trimming removed 5 bases at V and 3 bases at J, with 18 bases between. The CDR3 is made up of 16 amino acids. Germline V gene data show CDR1 as SGHTA and CDR2 as FQGTGA. The CDR3 sequence is CASSPPGPAPTDTQYF. CDR3 sequence (DNA): TGTGCCAGCAGCCCTCCTGGACCCGCGCCTACAGATACGCAGTATTTT. Full variable domain (missing parts from reference TRBV7-3 and TRBJ2-3): GAGVSQTPSNKVTEKGKYVELRCDPISGHTALYWYRQSLGQGPEFLIYFQGTGAADDSGLPNDRFFAVRPEGSVSTLKIQRTERGDSAVYLCASSPPGPAPTDTQYFGPGTRLTVL.

As regards this clone: Other DNA sequences in this specimen translate into the identical CDR3. The chain joins TRBV6-5 to TRBJ2-7; no firm D call. Trimming took 0 bases from V and 0 from J, leaving 6 bases between them. CDR3 length: 14 amino acids. CDR1 and CDR2 from the germline V gene are MNHEY and SVGAGI. The CDR3 region has the DNA TGTGCCAGCAGTTACTCGAGAAGCTCCTACGAGCAGTACTTC. Translated: CASSYSRSSYEQYF.

CDR3 loop: CSARDVNEQFF. CDR3 nucleotide sequence: TGCAGTGCTAGGGACGTTAATGAGCAGTTCTTC. The rearrangement links TRBV20-1 to TRBJ2-1; D unclear. Trimming stripped 3 bases from V and 7 bases from J, with 7 bases between. This CDR3 has 11 residues. CDR1 is DFQATT, CDR2 SNEGSKA, per germline (reference sequence).

This clone was seen many times. The chain joins TRBV6-6 to TRBJ1-1; D not resolved. CDR1 is MNHNY and CDR2 is SVGAGI in the germline V gene (reference sequence). The CDR3 spans 11 residues. The ends were cut back, 9 bases at V and 4 bases at J, with 9 bases in the middle. This CDR3 is CARRSVTEAFF. As DNA, the CDR3 is TGTGCCAGGAGGAGCGTCACTGAAGCTTTCTTT.

This clone was seen a few times. J is TRBJ1-2 and V is TRBV7-2, with D possibly matching TRBD1 (5 bases). Germline V lookup: CDR1 SGHTA, CDR2 FQGNSA. The V gene lost 5 bases and the J gene lost 8 bases, with 15 bases spanning the gap. This CDR3 region has 13 residues. The CDR3 DNA sequence: TGTGCCAGCAGCCCAGGGAGGCCGGAGGGCTACACCTTC. Protein sequence: CASSPGRPEGYTF.

The chain is built from TRBV25-1 and TRBJ2-7, with 8 bases aligning to TRBD2. The CDR3 extends over 18 amino acids. The J segment lost 0 bases and the V segment lost 3 bases, leaving 13 bases of the junction unmatched. Germline CDR1 and CDR2: MGHDK and SYGVNS. The DNA of the CDR3 is TGTGCCAGCAGTGATTCCCGGGGGGGCCGACGCAGCTCCTACGAGCAGTACTTC. It encodes CASSDSRGGRRSSYEQYF.

This chain joins TRBV28 and TRBJ2-7; a possible D gene is TRBD2 (6 bases). With 4 bases removed from V and 3 bases from J, the gap between germline ends came to 16 bases. The CDR3 runs 15 residues. The germline CDR1 and CDR2 sequences are MDHEN and SYDVKM. CDR3 sequence: CASSSSGTSGYEQYF. The CDR3 DNA is TGTGCCAGCAGTTCCTCCGGGACTTCGGGCTACGAGCAGTACTTC.

The chain combines TRBV6-6 with TRBJ2-7, with TRBD1 identical over 7 bases. There are 14 residues in the CDR3. V shed 2 bases and J 1 base; nucleotides not matched to a gene: 2. Germline V gene sequence: CDR1 MNHNY, CDR2 SVGAGI (reference sequence). This chain's CDR3 is CASSYQGQSYEQYF. The DNA of the CDR3 is TGTGCCAGCAGTTACCAGGGACAGTCCTACGAGCAGTACTTC.

This clone occurred once. V and J are TRBV6-5 and TRBJ2-5; 13 positions agree with TRBD2. This CDR3 is 14 amino acids long. The trim removed 6 bases at V and 9 bases at J, leaving 7 bases unmatched. The germline V gene has CDR1 MNHEY and CDR2 SVGAGI. This CDR3 reads CASRGTSGAGSQYF. The CDR3 DNA sequence: TGTGCCAGCAGAGGGACTAGCGGGGCCGGGTCCCAGTACTTC.

This clone appeared many times. The V and J genes are TRBV4-2 and TRBJ2-1, with TRBD2 identical over 9 bases. Unmatched junction bases numbered 6, after V lost 0 bases and J lost 6 bases. The CDR3 totals 16 residues. CDR1 is LGHNA and CDR2 is YNFKEQ in the germline V gene. CDR3 protein: CASSQEGLAGINEQFF. Here the CDR3 DNA reads TGTGCCAGCAGCCAAGAGGGACTAGCAGGGATCAATGAGCAGTTCTTC.

As DNA, the CDR3 is TGTGCCAGCAGTCTCTCACTCGGAGCCGGGACTAGCGGTTACAATGAGCAGTTCTTC. Translated: CASSLSLGAGTSGYNEQFF. This rearrangement joins TRBV7-9 to TRBJ2-1; the match to TRBD2 covers 11 bases. J was trimmed by 4 bases and V by 6 bases; bases with no gene match: 17. The CDR3 runs 19 residues. The germline CDR1 and CDR2 sequences are SEHNR and FQNEAQ (reference sequence).